This TCR beta chain was identified in a study of cytomegalovirus exposure and HLA in healthy donors. It was with 60 Vbeta and 13 Jbeta primers that the PCR ran. Data came from immunoSEQ multiplex PCR; TCRdb stores just in-frame clones and leaves some out. The repertoire holds 95,000 to 110,000 clones, with under 80% as singletons. Germline loops: CDR1 MNHEY, CDR2 SMNVEV (reference sequence). The CDR3 is 18 amino acids. Trimming at V came to 1 base and at J to 4 bases, leaving 8 bases not matched to a gene. The sample was PBMCs. The V gene is TRBV27, the J gene TRBJ2-6, with 9 bases that match TRBD1. The clonotype comes from a woman aged 18 to 35 in good health and CMV-seropositive. The DNA of the CDR3 is TGTGCCAGCAGTTTATTCGGGACAGGGAGCGACGGGGCCAACGTCCTGACTTTC. Its translation is CASSLFGTGSDGANVLTF. The variable domain in full, completed from reference TRBV27 and TRBJ2-6, reads EAQVTQNPRYLITVTGKKLTVTCSQNMNHEYMSWYRQDPGLGLRQIYYSMNVEVTDKGDVPEGYKVSRKEKRNFPLILESPSPNQTSLYFCASSLFGTGSDGANVLTFGAGSRLTVL.